This T cell receptor (beta chain) was observed in a study of shared clonotypes between healthy human individuals. Study-level background: Aged 18 to 49, the donors were a couple of women and a few men.

In its sample, this clone was seen once. Every subset had its genomic DNA shared out evenly among several immunoSEQ plates. Roughly 200 ng DNA, tens of thousands of T cell genomes, went into each sorted-subset replicate PCR. Some clones are missing from TCRdb's copy, which holds only in-frame ones; the method was immunoSEQ multiplex PCR. The sample has about 2.2 million clones, 93% seen once. Deletions cut 9 bases from V and 4 bases from J, with 13 bases between. The germline V gene encodes CDR1 MNHEY and CDR2 SMNVEV (reference sequence). CDR3 length: 13 amino acids. Positively selected for CCR7, the CD45RO-negative cells used as naive CD8 cells excluded terminally differentiated effector memory CD45RA+ cells. The donor population consisted of healthy HIV-negative adults with no recent acute infections or vaccinations.

Specimen: naive CD8+ T cells from PBMCs. V is TRBV27 and J is TRBJ2-1, with TRBD2 as a possible D gene (5 bases). This TCR was recovered from a man younger than 30 in good health. Some clones in this sample may be carry-over from other donors' samples. Here the CDR3 DNA reads TGTGCCAGTACCGGGATTGGGTACAATGAGCAGTTCTTC. The encoded protein is CASTGIGYNEQFF.